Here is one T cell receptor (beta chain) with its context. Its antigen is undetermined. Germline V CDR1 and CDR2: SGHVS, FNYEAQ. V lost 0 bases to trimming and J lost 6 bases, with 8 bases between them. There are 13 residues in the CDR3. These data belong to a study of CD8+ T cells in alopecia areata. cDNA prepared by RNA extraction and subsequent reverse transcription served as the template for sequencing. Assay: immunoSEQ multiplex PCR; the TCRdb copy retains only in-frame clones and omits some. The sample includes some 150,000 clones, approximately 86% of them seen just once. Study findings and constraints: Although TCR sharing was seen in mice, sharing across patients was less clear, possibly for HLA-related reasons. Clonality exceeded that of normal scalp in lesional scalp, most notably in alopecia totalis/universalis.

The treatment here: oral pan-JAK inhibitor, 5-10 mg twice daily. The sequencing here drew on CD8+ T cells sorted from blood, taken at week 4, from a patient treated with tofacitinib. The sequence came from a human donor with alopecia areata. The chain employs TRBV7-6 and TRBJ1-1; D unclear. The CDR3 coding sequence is TGTGCCAGCAGCTTAGCTGGCGGCCCTGAAGCTTTCTTT. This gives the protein CASSLAGGPEAFF. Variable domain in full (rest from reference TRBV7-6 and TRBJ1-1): GAGVSQSPRYKVTKRGQDVALRCDPISGHVSLYWYRQALGQGPEFLTYFNYEAQQDKSGLPNDRFSAERPEGSISTLTIQRTEQRDSAMYRCASSLAGGPEAFFGQGTRLTVV.